This T cell receptor (beta chain) originates from a study of T cells in Graves' hyperthyroidism and ophthalmopathy. This clonotype has a handful of counts. Its antigen is undetermined. The V segment lost 4 bases and the J segment 2 bases; nucleotides outside the gene matches: 4. This CDR3 is 15 amino acids long. CDR1 and CDR2 (germline): LNHDA, SQIVND (reference sequence). The study, taken as a whole, reports: Ophthalmopathy stood apart from stable hyperthyroidism in a 13 V-J model.

RNA transcripts yielded amplified TCR beta CDR3 regions. The primer set for the first-round RT-PCR of the TCR CDR3 was HTBI. One entry per CDR3 protein results from TCRdb running MiXCR on the multiplex PCR reads. Of under 350,000 distinct CDR3 sequences listed, more than 15% are singletons. This chain links TRBV19 with TRBJ1-1; the match to TRBD1 covers 10 bases. The sequenced sample consisted of blood. This receptor was taken from an older woman with Graves' ophthalmopathy. CDR3 coding DNA: TGTGCCAGTAGTAAAGGACAGGGGGGCAACACTGAAGCTTTCTTT. This sequence encodes CASSKGQGGNTEAFF. The whole variable domain, filled in from reference TRBV19 and TRBJ1-1, reads DGGITQSPKYLFRKEGQNVTLSCEQNLNHDAMYWYRQDPGQGLRLIYYSQIVNDFQKGDIAEGYSVSREKKESFPLTVTSAQKNPTAFYLCASSKGQGGNTEAFFGQGTRLTVV.